Sequencing of this TCR beta chain was carried out in a study of CD8 T cells in ankylosing spondylitis. Findings and caveats of the study: Characteristic, it appeared, of ankylosing spondylitis blood was a TCR beta motif of seven or eight highly homologous variants. There was reportedly significant enrichment of clones that were disease-linked in matched ankylosing spondylitis synovial fluid.

This clonotype was counted many times. Its antigen is not known. Unmatched junction bases numbered 8, after V lost 4 bases and J lost 8 bases. Looked up from germline, CDR1 is LGHNA and CDR2 is YNFKEQ. The CDR3 is made up of 16 amino acids. Using its own MiXCR run on the 5' RACE reads, TCRdb lists one record per CDR3 protein. This sample has more than 650,000 distinct CDR3 sequences, with about 12% found just once. The sequence was obtained from a male donor with ankylosing spondylitis. The V call is TRBV4-2, the J call TRBJ2-1; the match to TRBD2 covers 13 bases. The specimen sequenced was blood, either unsorted or a sorted T cell fraction (not recorded which). CDR3 sequence: CASSRPLAGGGYEQFF. The CDR3 coding sequence is TGTGCCAGCAGCCGCCCACTAGCGGGGGGGGGCTATGAGCAGTTCTTC.